This T cell receptor beta chain stems from a study of OX40 agonist ivuxolimab in advanced cancers. Profiled with immunoSEQ multiplex PCR; TCRdb holds only in-frame clones, not every one. This table holds under 200,000 clones, around 94% found once. The junction had 4 bases not matched to a gene; V was cut back by 7 bases and J by 5 bases. Germline V gene sequence: CDR1 MDHEN, CDR2 SYDVKM. CDR3 length: 12 amino acids. The source was CD4+ or CD8+ T cells sorted from blood, collected in a trial of the OX40 agonist ivuxolimab. This chain links TRBV28 with TRBJ2-7; 8 bases fit TRBD1. This sequence was found in an adult with an advanced solid tumor such as melanoma, head and neck, liver or kidney cancer. The CDR3 loop reads CASTRTGNEQYF. CDR3 nucleotides: TGTGCCAGCACCCGGACAGGGAACGAGCAGTACTTC. Variable domain in full (rest from reference TRBV28 and TRBJ2-7): DVKVTQSSRYLVKRTGEKVFLECVQDMDHENMFWYRQDPGLGLRLIYFSYDVKMKEKGDIPEGYSVSREKKERFSLILESASTNQTSMYLCASTRTGNEQYFGPGTRLTVT.